This T cell receptor beta chain was sequenced during a study of blood T cell repertoires in COVID-19. Germline CDR1 reads MGHDK; CDR2 reads SYGVNS. Trimming left V 0 bases short and J 4 bases short, with 7 bases between. The CDR3 loop spans 14 amino acids. The data were produced by immunoSEQ multiplex PCR, yet TCRdb's version contains in-frame clones alone and is incomplete. The repertoire consists of 300,000 to 450,000 clones, with around 87% occurring once and the leading ten covering roughly 10%. Specimen: peripheral blood. The sequence derives from a woman aged 30 to 39 with COVID-19, enrolled during active disease. The rearrangement joins TRBV25-1 to TRBJ1-5; perhaps TRBD1 as D (5 bases). CDR3 protein: CASSEYRQNQPQHF. DNA of the CDR3: TGTGCCAGCAGTGAATATCGACAGAATCAGCCCCAGCATTTT.